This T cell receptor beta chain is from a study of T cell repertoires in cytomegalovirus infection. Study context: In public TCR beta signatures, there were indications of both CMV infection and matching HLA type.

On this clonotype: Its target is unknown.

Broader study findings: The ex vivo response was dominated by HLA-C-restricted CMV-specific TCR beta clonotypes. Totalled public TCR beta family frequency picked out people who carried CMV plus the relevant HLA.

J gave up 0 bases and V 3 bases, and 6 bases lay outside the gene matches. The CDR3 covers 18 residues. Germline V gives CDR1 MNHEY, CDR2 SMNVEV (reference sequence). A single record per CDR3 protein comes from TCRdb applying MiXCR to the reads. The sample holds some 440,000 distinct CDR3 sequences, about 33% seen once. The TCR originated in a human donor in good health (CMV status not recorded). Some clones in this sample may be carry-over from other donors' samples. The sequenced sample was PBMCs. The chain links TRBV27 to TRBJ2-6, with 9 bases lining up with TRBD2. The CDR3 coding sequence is TGTGCCAGCAGTTTCGAGCGGGGGGCCGTCTCTGGGGCCAACGTCCTGACTTTC. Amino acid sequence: CASSFERGAVSGANVLTF.